The present T cell receptor beta chain was sequenced within a study of radiation and T cells in renal cell carcinoma. The time point here: blood 4 weeks post-SBRT, at nephrectomy. The treatment: 15 Gy SBRT to primary tumor, nephrectomy 4 weeks later. Sequencing was performed with immunoSEQ multiplex PCR; in TCRdb, only in-frame clones are kept and a portion is missing. This sample has 150,000 to 200,000 clones, with roughly nine tenths found just once. Trimming cost V 5 bases and J 2 bases; bases outside gene matches: 2. Germline lookup yields CDR1 SEHNR and CDR2 FQNEAQ (reference sequence). The CDR3 has 14 residues.

The sequences come from blood, collected from a patient whose treatment included radiotherapy and nephrectomy. The V call is TRBV7-9, the J call TRBJ1-3; 8 nucleotides agree with TRBD1. This receptor was taken from a woman aged 50 to 60 with renal cell carcinoma. This chain's CDR3 is CASSVTGAGNTIYF. The CDR3 DNA is TGTGCCAGCAGCGTGACAGGGGCTGGAAACACCATATATTTT.